The present T cell receptor beta chain was sequenced within a study of shared clonotypes between healthy human individuals. Study information: Donors consisted of a couple of women and three men between 18 and 49.

From germline, CDR1 is SGHRS and CDR2 YFSETQ. The CDR3 is 15 residues long. The junction had 7 bases not matched to a gene; V was cut back by 4 bases and J by 7 bases. Study-wide points: The diversity represented, both genetic and in exposure history, was limited by few donors. Sampling was confined to blood; repertoires within tissues likely differ.

For sorted subsets, about 190 ng DNA per replicate equaled about 30,000 T cell genomes. TCRdb's copy holds only in-frame clones and misses some; the assay was immunoSEQ multiplex PCR. The sample includes around 650,000 clones, 95% to 97% of them seen just once. The naive CD8 subset, CD45RO-negative cells positively selected for CCR7, excluded terminally differentiated effector memory CD45RA+ cells. To note about this clone: What it binds is unknown.

This chain uses TRBV5-1 with TRBJ2-5; 13 bases fit TRBD2. The sequence was collected from a woman between 25 and 40 years old in good health. Source material: naive CD8+ T cells sorted from blood. CDR3 residues: CASSPGTSGMGTQYF. DNA for the CDR3: TGCGCCAGCAGCCCTGGGACTAGCGGGATGGGGACCCAGTACTTC.